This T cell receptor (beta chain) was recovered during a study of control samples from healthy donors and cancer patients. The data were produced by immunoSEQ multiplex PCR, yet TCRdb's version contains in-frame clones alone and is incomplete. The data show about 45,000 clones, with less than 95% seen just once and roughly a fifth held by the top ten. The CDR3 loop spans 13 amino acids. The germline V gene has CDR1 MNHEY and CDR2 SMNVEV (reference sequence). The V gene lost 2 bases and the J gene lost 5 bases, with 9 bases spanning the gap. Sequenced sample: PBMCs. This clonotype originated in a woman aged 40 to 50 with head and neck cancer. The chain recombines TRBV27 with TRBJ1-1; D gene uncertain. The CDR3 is CASSLGPGTEAFF. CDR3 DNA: TGTGCCAGCAGTTTAGGTCCGGGGACTGAAGCTTTCTTT.